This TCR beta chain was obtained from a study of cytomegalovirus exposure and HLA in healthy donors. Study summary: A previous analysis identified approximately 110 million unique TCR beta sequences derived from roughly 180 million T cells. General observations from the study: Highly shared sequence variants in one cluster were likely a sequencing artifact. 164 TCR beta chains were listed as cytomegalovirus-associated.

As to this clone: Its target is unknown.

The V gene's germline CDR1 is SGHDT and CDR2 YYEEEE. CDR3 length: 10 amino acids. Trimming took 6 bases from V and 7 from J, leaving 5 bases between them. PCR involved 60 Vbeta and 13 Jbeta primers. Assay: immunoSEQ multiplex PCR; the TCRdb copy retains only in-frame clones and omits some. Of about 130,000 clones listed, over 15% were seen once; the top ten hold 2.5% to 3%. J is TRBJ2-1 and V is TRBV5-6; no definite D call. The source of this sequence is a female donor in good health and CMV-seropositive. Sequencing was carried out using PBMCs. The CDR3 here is CASIINEQFF. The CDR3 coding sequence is TGTGCCAGCATAATTAATGAGCAGTTCTTC.